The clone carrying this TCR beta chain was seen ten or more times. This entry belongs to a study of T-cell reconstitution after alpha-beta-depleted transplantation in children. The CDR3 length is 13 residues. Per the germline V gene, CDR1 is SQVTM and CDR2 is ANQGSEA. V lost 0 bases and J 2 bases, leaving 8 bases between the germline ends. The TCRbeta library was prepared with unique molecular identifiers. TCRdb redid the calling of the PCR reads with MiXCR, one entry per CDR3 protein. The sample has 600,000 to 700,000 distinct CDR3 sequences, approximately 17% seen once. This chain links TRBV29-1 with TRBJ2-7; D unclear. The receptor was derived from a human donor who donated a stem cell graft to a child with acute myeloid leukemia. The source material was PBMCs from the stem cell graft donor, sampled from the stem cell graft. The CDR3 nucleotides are TGCAGCGTTGAAGAACAAAGGCCCTACGAGCAGTACTTC. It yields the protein CSVEEQRPYEQYF.